Many counts were recorded for the clone carrying this T cell receptor (beta chain). What it recognizes is unknown. In TCRdb, the reads were re-called with MiXCR into one record per CDR3 protein. The sample contains about 130,000 distinct CDR3 sequences, 20% to 30% of which appear only once. The source of the sample is a study of T cell repertoires in cytomegalovirus infection. Study context: Public TCR beta signatures were indicative of both CMV infection and a matching HLA type. Study-wide points: Dominating the ex vivo response were HLA-C-restricted CMV-specific TCR beta clonotypes. Pooled public TCR beta family frequency picked out CMV carriers with the relevant HLA.

The V end lost 2 bases, the J end lost 3 bases, and 7 bases lay between the germline ends. Germline V lookup: CDR1 MDHEN, CDR2 SYDVKM. The CDR3 covers 13 residues. The chain is built from TRBV28 and TRBJ2-5; unclear D gene. The sample comprised PBMCs, sequenced either directly or after in vitro stimulation (not recorded which). This TCR was sampled from a human donor in good health (CMV status not recorded). Some clones in this sample may be carry-over from other donors' samples. CDR3 DNA sequence: TGTGCCAGCAGTTTACCCCAGAAAGAGACCCAGTACTTC. This codes for CASSLPQKETQYF.